This T cell receptor beta chain is from a study of CD8 T cells in Susac syndrome. It was with random hexamers that 0.5 to 1 ug RNA was reverse transcribed. The authors amplified TCR beta CDR3 across 54 Vbeta and 13 Jbeta using immunoSEQ multiplex PCR. TCRdb ran MiXCR on the immunoSEQ multiplex PCR reads and lists one entry per CDR3 protein. The data hold some 160,000 distinct CDR3 sequences, with approximately 94% observed a single time. The CDR3 is 13 amino acids. Germline values: CDR1 LNHDA, CDR2 SQIVND (reference sequence). Trimming removed 6 bases from V and 3 bases from J, with 11 bases in between. Patients with Susac syndrome met diagnostic criteria that were recently defined for definite or probable disease.

The source of this sequence is a human donor with Susac syndrome. This chain links TRBV19 with TRBJ1-1, with D possibly TRBD1 on 5 matching bases. The sample taken for sequencing was CD4+ T cells from PBMCs. The CDR3 loop is CASSHRGDTEAFF. As DNA, the CDR3 is TGTGCCAGTAGCCACAGAGGGGACACTGAAGCTTTCTTT.